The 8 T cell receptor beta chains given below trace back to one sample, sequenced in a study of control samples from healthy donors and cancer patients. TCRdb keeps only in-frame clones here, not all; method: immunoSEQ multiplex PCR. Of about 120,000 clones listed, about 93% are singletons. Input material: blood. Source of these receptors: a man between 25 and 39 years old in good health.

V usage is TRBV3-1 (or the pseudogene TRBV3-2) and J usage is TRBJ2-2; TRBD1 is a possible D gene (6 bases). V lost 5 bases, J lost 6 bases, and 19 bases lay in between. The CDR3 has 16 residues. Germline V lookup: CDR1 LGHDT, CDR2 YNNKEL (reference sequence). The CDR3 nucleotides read TGTGCCAGCAGCTCCCCCGCCCGTCAGGGGTCCGGGGAGCTGTTTTTT. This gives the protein CASSSPARQGSGELFF.

Here the CDR3 reads CASSPTRATDTQYF. CDR3 nucleotides: TGTGCCAGCAGCCCGACGAGGGCCACAGATACGCAGTATTTT. This chain connects TRBV5-5 to TRBJ2-3, with D maybe TRBD2 (5 bases). The CDR3 contains 14 residues. Trimming removed 4 bases at V and 2 bases at J, with 11 bases between. Per the germline V gene, CDR1 is SGHKS and CDR2 is YYEKEE (reference sequence).

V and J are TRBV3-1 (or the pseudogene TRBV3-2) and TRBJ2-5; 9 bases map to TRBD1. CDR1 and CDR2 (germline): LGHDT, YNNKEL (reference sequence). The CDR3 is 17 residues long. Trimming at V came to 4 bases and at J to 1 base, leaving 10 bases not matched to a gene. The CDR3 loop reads CASSPWTGALGQETQYF. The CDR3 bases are TGTGCCAGCAGCCCCTGGACAGGGGCCTTAGGCCAAGAGACCCAGTACTTC.

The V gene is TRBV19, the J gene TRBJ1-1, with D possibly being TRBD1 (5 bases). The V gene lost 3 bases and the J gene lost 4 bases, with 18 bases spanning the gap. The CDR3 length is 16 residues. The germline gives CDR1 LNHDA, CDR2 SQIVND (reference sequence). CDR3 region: CASSINKGIGGTEAFF. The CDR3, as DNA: TGTGCCAGTAGTATCAACAAGGGAATCGGGGGCACTGAAGCTTTCTTT.

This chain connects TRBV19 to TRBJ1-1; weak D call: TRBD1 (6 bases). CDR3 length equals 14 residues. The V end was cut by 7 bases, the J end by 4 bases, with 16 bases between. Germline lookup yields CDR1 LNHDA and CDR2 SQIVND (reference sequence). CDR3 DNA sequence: TGTGCCAGTACCCAAACAGGGTACCCCACTGAAGCTTTCTTT. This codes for CASTQTGYPTEAFF. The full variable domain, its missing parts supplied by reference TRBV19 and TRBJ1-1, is DGGITQSPKYLFRKEGQNVTLSCEQNLNHDAMYWYRQDPGQGLRLIYYSQIVNDFQKGDIAEGYSVSREKKESFPLTVTSAQKNPTAFYLCASTQTGYPTEAFFGQGTRLTVV.

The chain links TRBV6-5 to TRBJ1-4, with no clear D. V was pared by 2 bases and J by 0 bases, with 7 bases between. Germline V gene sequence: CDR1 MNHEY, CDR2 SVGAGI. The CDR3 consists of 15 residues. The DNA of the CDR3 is TGTGCCAGCAGTTACATGAGGGCAACTAATGAAAAACTGTTTTTT. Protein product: CASSYMRATNEKLFF.

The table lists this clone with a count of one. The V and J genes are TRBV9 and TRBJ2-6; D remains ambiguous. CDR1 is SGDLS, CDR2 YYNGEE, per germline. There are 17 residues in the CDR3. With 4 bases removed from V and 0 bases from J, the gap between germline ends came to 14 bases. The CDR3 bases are TGTGCCAGCAGCCCCCCCAATGGAAACTCTGGGGCCAACGTCCTGACTTTC. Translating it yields CASSPPNGNSGANVLTF.

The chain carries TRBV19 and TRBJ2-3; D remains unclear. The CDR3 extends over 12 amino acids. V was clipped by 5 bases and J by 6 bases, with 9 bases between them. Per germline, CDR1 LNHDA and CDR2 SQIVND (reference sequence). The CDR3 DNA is TGTGCCAGTAGTCCTTTAGGGGATACGCAGTATTTT. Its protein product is CASSPLGDTQYF.